This T cell receptor (beta chain) was retrieved from a study of T cells in women clearing cervical HPV infection. Study conclusions and caveats: Each sample's T-cell count was unknown, possibly confounding richness.

Regarding this clone: The antigen remains unidentified. The CDR3 is cut off 3 residues early in the read; its end comes from the germline J gene.

The CDR3 runs 13 residues. Germline V gene data show CDR1 as SGHTA and CDR2 as FQGTGA. V lost 3 bases and J lost 7; bases outside the gene matches: 3. The assay was immunoSEQ multiplex PCR, and TCRdb's table has in-frame clones only and misses some. The repertoire table contains about 44,000 clones. Input material: blood buffy coat. The chain links TRBV7-3 to TRBJ2-1, with 7 bases that match TRBD2. The receptor was isolated from a woman aged 18 to 75 with a cervical HPV16 infection that either progressed to CIN3+ or cleared (not recorded which). The CDR3 reads CASSLNSGNEQFF. The covered CDR3 bases are TGTGCCAGCAGCTTGAATAGCGGGAATGAG. Full variable domain (missing parts from reference TRBV7-3 and TRBJ2-1): GAGVSQTPSNKVTEKGKYVELRCDPISGHTALYWYRQSLGQGPEFLIYFQGTGAADDSGLPNDRFFAVRPEGSVSTLKIQRTERGDSAVYLCASSLNSGNEQFFGPGTRLTVL.